The 2 T cell receptor beta chains presented below share a single source sample, sequenced in a study of blood T cell repertoires in COVID-19. Produced via immunoSEQ multiplex PCR; TCRdb's table is partial and in-frame only. This table has about 230,000 clones, approximately 90% appearing once. The sample consisted of peripheral blood. The source of these receptors is a man over 45 with COVID-19, enrolled during active disease.

This clone was seen a few times. The V and J genes are TRBV5-5 and TRBJ2-7, with D maybe TRBD1 (5 bases). Trimming removed 5 bases at V and 4 bases at J, with 7 bases between. The germline V gene has CDR1 SGHKS and CDR2 YYEKEE (reference sequence). The CDR3 loop spans 11 amino acids. The CDR3 region has the DNA TGTGCCAGCAGAGACAGATACGAGCAGTACTTC. Translating gives CASRDRYEQYF.

CDR3 sequence reads: CAMGDSSRQPQHF. DNA for the CDR3: TGTGCCATGGGGGACAGCTCGAGGCAGCCCCAGCATTTT. The V call is TRBV10-3, the J call TRBJ1-5; 7 nucleotides line up with TRBD1. The length of the CDR3 is 13 residues. With V trimmed by 9 bases and J by 7 bases, 9 bases remained unmatched. Germline-derived CDR1 and CDR2 are ENHRY and SYGVKD.